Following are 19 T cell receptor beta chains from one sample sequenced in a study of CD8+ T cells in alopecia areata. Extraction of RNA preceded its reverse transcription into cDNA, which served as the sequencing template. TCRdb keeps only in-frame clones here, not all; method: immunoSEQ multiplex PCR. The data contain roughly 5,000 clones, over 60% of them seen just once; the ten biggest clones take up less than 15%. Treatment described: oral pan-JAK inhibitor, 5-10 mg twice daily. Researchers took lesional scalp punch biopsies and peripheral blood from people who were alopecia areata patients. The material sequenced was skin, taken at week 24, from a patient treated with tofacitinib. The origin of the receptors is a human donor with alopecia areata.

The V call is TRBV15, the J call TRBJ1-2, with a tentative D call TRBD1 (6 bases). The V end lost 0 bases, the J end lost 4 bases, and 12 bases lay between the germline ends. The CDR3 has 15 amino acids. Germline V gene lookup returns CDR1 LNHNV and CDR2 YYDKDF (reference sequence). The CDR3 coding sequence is TGTGCCACCAGCAGAGATGGCGGGACAACCTATGGCTACACCTTC. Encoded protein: CATSRDGGTTYGYTF.

Written as DNA, the CDR3 is TGTGCCAGCAGTTCCGGGGTGGGCACCATATATTTT. This gives the protein CASSSGVGTIYF. This chain links TRBV6-5 with TRBJ1-3; D call uncertain. CDR3 length: 12 residues. The germline V gene encodes CDR1 MNHEY and CDR2 SVGAGI. V lost 4 bases to trimming and J lost 9 bases, with 10 bases between them.

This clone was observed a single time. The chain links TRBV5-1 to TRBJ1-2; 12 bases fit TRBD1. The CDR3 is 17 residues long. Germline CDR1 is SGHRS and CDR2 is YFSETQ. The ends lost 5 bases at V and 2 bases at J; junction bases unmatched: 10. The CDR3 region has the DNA TGCGCCAGCAGGTCATCCGGGACAGGGGGCGCGAACTATGGCTACACCTTC. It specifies CASRSSGTGGANYGYTF.

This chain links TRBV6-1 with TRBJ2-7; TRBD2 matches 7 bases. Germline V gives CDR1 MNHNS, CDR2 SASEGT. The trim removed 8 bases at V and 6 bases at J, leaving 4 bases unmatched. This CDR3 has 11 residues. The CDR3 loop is CASGRGCEQYF. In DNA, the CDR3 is TGTGCCAGCGGGAGGGGCTGCGAGCAGTACTTC.

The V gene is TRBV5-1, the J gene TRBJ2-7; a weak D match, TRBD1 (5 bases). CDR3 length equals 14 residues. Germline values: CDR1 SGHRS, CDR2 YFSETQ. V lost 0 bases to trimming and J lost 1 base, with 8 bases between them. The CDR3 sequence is CASSLGGGSYEQYF. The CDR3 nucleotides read TGCGCCAGCAGCTTGGGGGGCGGATCCTACGAGCAGTACTTC.

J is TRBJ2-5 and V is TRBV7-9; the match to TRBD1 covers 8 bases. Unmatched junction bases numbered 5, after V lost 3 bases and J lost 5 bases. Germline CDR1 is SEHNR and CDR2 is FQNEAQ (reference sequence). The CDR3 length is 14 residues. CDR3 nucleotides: TGTGCCAGCAGCTTCAGGGGGCTACGGGAGACCCAGTACTTC. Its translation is CASSFRGLRETQYF.

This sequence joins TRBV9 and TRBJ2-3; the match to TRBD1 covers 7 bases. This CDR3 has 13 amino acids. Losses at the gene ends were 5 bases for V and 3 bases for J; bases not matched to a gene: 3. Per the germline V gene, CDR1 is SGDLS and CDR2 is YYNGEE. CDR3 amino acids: CASRDRSTDTQYF. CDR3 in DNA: TGTGCCAGCAGGGACAGGTCGACAGATACGCAGTATTTT.

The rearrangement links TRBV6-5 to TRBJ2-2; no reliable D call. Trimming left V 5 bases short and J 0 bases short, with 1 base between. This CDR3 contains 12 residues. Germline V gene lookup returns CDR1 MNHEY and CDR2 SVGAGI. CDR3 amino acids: CASSTNTGELFF. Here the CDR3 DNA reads TGTGCCAGCAGTACGAACACCGGGGAGCTGTTTTTT.

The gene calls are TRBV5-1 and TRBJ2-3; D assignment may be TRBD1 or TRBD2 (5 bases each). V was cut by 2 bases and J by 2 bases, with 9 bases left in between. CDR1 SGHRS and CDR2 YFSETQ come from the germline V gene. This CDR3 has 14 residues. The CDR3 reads CASSFGGHTDTQYF. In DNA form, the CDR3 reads TGCGCCAGCAGCTTCGGAGGACACACAGATACGCAGTATTTT.

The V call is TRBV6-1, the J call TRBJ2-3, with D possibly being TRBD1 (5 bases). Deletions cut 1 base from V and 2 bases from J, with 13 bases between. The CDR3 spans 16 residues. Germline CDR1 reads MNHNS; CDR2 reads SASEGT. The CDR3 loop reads CASSEGWGVYTDTQYF. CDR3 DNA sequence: TGTGCCAGCAGTGAAGGATGGGGCGTCTACACAGATACGCAGTATTTT.

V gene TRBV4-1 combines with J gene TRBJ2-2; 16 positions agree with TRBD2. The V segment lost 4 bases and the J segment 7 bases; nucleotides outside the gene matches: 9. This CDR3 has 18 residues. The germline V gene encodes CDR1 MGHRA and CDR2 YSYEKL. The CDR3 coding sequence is TGCGCCAGCAGCCGTACCGGGACTAGCGGGGGGGGCGGCGGGGAGCTGTTTTTT. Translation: CASSRTGTSGGGGGELFF.

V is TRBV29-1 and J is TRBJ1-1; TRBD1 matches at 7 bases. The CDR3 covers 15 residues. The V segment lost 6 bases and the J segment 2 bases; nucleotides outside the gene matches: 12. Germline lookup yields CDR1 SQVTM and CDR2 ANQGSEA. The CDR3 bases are TGCAGCGTAGCGCCGGGACAGATCCACAACACTGAAGCTTTCTTT. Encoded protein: CSVAPGQIHNTEAFF.

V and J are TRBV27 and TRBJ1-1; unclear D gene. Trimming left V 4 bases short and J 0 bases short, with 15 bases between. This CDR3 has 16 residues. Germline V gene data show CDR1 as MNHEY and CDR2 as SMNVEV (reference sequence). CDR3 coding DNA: TGTGCCAGCAGTTACCGAGGTGGCAGCATGAACACTGAAGCTTTCTTT. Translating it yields CASSYRGGSMNTEAFF.

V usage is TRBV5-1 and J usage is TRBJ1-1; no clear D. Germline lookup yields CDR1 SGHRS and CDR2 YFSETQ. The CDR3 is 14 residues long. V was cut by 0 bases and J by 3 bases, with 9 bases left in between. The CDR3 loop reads CASSLGYGYTEAFF. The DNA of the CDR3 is TGCGCCAGCAGCTTGGGGTACGGTTACACTGAAGCTTTCTTT. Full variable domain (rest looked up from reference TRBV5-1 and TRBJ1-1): KAGVTQTPRYLIKTRGQQVTLSCSPISGHRSVSWYQQTPGQGLQFLFEYFSETQRNKGNFPGRFSGRQFSNSRSEMNVSTLELGDSALYLCASSLGYGYTEAFFGQGTRLTVV.

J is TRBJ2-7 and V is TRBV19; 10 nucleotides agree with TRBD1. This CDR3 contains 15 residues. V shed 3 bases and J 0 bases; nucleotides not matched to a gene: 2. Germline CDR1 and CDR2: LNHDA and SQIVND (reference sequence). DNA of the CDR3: TGTGCCAGTAGTATCCGGACAGGGGGCTCCTACGAGCAGTACTTC. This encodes CASSIRTGGSYEQYF.

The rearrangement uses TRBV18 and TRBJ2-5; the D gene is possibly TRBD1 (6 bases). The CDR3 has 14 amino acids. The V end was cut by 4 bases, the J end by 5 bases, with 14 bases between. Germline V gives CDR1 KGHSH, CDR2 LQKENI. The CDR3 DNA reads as TGTGCCAGCTCACTGGACAGAAAGGTGGAGACCCAGTACTTC. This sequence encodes CASSLDRKVETQYF.

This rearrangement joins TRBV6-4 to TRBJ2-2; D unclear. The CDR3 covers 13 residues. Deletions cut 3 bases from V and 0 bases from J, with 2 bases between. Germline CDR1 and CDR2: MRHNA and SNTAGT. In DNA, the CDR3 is TGTGCCAGCAGTGAAGCGAACACCGGGGAGCTGTTTTTT. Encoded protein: CASSEANTGELFF.

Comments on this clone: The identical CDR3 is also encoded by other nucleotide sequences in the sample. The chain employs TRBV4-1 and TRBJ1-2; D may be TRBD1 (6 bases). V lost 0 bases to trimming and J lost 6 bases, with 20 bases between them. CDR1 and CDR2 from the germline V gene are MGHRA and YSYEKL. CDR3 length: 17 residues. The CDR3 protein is CASSQDRGGGLLHGYTF. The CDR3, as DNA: TGCGCCAGCAGCCAAGATAGGGGGGGCGGACTTCTCCATGGCTACACCTTC.

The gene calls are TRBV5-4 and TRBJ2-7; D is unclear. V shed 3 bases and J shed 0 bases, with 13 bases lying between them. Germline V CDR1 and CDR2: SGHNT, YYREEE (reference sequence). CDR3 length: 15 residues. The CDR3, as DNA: TGTGCCAGCAGCTCTGGCTGGGGTGACTCCTACGAGCAGTACTTC. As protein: CASSSGWGDSYEQYF.